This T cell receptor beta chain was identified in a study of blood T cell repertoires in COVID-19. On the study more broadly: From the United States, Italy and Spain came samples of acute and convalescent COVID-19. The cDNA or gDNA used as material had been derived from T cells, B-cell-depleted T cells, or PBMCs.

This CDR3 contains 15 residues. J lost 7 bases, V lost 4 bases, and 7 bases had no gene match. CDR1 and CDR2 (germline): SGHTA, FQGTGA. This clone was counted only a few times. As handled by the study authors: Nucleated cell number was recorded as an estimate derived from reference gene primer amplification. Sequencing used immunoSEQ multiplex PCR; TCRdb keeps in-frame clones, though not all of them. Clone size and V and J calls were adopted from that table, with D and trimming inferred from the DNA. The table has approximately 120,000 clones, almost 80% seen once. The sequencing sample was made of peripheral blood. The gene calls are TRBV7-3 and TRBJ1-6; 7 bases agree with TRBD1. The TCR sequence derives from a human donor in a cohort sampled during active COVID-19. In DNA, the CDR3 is TGTGCCAGCAGCTCAGCAGGGGGGAGGAATTCACCCCTCCACTTT. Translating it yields CASSSAGGRNSPLHF.